This TCR beta chain was retrieved from a study of brain T cells in children with intractable seizures. General observations from the study: Pre-surgery blood may have been undersampled, hiding some clones.

The CDR3 is 13 residues long. Germline V gene data show CDR1 as SGHDN and CDR2 as FVKESK. Trimming left V 6 bases short and J 6 bases short, with 12 bases between. Turning to this clone: Its antigen is still unknown.

Only in-frame clones appear in the TCRdb table, and some are missing; sequencing was by immunoSEQ multiplex PCR. Of 55,000 to 80,000 clones listed, roughly 95% are singletons. Only cases whose brain tissue showed the highest T cell transcript signatures were sequenced. Before surgery, patients took at least one anti-epileptic drug. V usage is TRBV14 and J usage is TRBJ2-1; D is unclear. The specimen comprised peripheral blood, sampled at surgery. The sequence was obtained from a boy in the first two years of life with focal cortical dysplasia and intractable seizures. CDR3 nucleotides: TGTGCCAGCAGTAAGATTAGCAGCAATGAGCAGTTCTTC. The encoded protein is CASSKISSNEQFF.